The clone carrying this T cell receptor (beta chain) showed up many times. cDNA was made by 5'RACE with 10-nucleotide random UMIs. TCRdb called the 5' RACE reads again in MiXCR, with one record for every CDR3 protein. The sample lists tens of thousands of distinct CDR3 sequences; less than 2.5% were seen once. This entry belongs to a study of neurological immune-mediated disorders. As for the study in general: Secondary progressive disease was present in 3, and relapsing-remitting disease in some 30, of the approximately 35 multiple sclerosis patients.

The specimen was PBMCs. This receptor was identified in a man aged 45-65 years with multiple sclerosis.

CDR3 in DNA: TGTGCCAGCAGCGTAGGTGGGGCAGATGCTTCCTACGAGCAGTACTTC. Encoded protein: CASSVGGADASYEQYF. The chain combines TRBV9 with TRBJ2-7; perhaps TRBD1 as D (5 bases). The V gene's germline CDR1 is SGDLS and CDR2 YYNGEE. CDR3 length equals 16 residues. V gave up 0 bases and J gave up 1 base, with 14 bases separating them.